The clone carrying this T cell receptor (beta chain) was counted a single time. These data are taken from a study of OX40 agonist ivuxolimab in advanced cancers. The assay was immunoSEQ multiplex PCR, and TCRdb's table has in-frame clones only and misses some. The sample carries some 62,000 clones, roughly 90% recorded once. The specimen comprised CD4+ or CD8+ T cells sorted from blood, sampled in a trial of the OX40 agonist ivuxolimab. This receptor was obtained from an adult with an advanced solid tumor such as melanoma, head and neck, liver or kidney cancer.

This CDR3 reads CASSLERGEQYF. CDR3 bases: TGTGCCAGCAGCTTGGAGCGCGGCGAGCAGTACTTC. The rearrangement joins TRBV5-4 to TRBJ2-7; D not resolved. V lost 0 bases, J lost 6 bases, and 7 bases lay in between. The V gene's germline CDR1 is SGHNT and CDR2 YYREEE (reference sequence). CDR3 length equals 12 residues.